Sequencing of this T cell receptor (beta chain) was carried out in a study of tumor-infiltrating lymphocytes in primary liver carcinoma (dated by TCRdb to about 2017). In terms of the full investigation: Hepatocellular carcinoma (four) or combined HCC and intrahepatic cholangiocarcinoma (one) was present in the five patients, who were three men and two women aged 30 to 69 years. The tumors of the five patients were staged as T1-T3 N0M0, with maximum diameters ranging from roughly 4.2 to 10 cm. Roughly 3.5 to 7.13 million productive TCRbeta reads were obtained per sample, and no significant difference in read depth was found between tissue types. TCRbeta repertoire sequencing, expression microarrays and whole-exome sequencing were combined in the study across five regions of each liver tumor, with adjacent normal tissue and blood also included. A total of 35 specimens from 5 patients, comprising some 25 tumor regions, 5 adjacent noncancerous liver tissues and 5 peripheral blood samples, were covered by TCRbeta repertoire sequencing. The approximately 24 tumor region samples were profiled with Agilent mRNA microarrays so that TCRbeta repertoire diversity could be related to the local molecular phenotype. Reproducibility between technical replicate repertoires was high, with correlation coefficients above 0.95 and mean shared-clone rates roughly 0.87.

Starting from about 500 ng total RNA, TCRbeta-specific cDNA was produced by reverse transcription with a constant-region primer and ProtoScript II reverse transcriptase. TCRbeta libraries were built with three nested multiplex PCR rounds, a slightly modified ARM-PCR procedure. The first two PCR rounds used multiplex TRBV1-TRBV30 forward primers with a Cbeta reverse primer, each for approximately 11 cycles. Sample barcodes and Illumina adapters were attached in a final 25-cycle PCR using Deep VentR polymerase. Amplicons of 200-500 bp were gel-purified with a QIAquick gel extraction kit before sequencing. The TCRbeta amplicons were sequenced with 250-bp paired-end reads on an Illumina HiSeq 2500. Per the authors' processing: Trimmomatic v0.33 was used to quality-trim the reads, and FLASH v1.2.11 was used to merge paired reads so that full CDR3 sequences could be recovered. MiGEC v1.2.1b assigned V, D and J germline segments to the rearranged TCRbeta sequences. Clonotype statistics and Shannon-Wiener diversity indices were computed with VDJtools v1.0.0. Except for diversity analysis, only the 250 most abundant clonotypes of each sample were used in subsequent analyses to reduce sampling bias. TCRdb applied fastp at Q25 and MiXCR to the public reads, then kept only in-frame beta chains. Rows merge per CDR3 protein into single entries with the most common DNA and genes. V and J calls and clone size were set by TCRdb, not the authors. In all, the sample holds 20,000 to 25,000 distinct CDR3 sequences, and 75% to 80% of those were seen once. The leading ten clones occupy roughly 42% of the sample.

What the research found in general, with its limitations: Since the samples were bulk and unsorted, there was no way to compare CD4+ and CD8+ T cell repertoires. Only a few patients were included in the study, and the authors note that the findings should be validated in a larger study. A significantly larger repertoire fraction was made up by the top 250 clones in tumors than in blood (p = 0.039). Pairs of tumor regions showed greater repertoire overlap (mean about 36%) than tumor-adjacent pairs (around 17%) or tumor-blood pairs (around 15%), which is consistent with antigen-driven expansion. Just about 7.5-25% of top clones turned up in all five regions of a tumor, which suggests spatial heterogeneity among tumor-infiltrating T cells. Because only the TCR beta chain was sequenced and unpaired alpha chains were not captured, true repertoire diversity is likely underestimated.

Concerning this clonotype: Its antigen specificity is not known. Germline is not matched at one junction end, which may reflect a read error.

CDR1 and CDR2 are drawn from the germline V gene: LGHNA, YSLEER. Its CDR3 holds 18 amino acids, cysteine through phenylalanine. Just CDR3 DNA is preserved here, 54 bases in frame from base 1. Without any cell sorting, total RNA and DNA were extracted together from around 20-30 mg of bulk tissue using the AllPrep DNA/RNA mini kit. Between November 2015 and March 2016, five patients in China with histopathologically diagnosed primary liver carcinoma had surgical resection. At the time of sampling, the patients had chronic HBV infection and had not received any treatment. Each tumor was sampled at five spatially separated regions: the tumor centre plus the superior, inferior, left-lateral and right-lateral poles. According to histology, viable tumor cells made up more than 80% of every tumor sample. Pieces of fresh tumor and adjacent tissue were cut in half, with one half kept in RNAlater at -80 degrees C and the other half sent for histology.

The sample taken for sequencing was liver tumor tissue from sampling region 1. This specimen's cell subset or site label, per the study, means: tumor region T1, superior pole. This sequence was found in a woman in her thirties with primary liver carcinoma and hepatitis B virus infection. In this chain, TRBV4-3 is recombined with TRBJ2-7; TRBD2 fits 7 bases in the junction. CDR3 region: CVNSQAVTGGHTSYEQYF. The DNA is TGCGTCAACAGCCAAGCTGTGACGGGGGGTCACACTAGCTACGAACAGTACTTC.